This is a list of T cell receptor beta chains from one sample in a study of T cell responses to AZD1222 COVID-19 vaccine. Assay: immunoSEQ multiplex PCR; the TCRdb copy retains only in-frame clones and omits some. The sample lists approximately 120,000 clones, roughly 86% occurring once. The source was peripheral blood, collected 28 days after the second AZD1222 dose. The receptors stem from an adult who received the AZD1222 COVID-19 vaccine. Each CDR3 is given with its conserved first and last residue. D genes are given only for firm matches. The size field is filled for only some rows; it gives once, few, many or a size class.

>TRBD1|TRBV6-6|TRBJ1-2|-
CASRDRENGYTF
TGTGCCAGCAGGGACAGGGAGAATGGCTACACCTTC
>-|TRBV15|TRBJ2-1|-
CATSRDLGDEQFF
TGTGCCACCAGCAGAGATTTAGGGGATGAGCAGTTCTTC
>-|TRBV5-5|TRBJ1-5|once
CASSSQVGALNQPQHF
TGTGCCAGCAGCTCCCAGGTCGGGGCTCTCAATCAGCCCCAGCATTTT
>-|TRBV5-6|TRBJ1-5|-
CASSRTRNSNQPQHF
TGTGCCAGCAGCAGGACAAGGAATAGCAATCAGCCCCAGCATTTT
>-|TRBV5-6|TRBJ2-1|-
CASRSQGYYNEQFF
TGTGCCAGCAGATCCCAGGGTTACTACAATGAGCAGTTCTTC
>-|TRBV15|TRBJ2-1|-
CATSGERFSYNEQFF
TGTGCCACCAGCGGGGAACGATTCTCCTACAATGAGCAGTTCTTC
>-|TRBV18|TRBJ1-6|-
CASSEGQTDNSPLHF
TGTGCCAGCTCAGAAGGACAAACTGATAATTCACCCCTCCACTTT
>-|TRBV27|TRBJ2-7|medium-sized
CASRTRPSVSPYEQYF
TGTGCCAGCAGGACAAGGCCTAGCGTTTCGCCCTACGAGCAGTACTTC
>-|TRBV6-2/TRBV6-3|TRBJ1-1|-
CASSNFNTEAFF
TGTGCCAGCAGTAACTTCAACACTGAAGCTTTCTTT
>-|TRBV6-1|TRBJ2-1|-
CASSVVGGLSSYNEQFF
TGTGCCAGCAGTGTAGTCGGGGGGCTGAGCTCCTACAATGAGCAGTTCTTC
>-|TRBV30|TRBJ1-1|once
CAWSVTTGTEAFF
TGTGCCTGGAGTGTAACAACTGGGACTGAAGCTTTCTTT
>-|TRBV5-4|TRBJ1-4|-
CASSLDGGGGNEKLFF
TGTGCCAGCAGCTTGGACGGGGGTGGAGGGAATGAAAAACTGTTTTTT
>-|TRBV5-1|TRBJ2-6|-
CASSPPMVASGANVLTF
TGCGCCAGCAGCCCGCCGATGGTCGCCTCTGGGGCCAACGTCCTGACTTTC
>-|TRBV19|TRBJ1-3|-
CATSQTDSGNTIYF
TGTGCCACCTCCCAGACGGATTCTGGAAACACCATATATTTT
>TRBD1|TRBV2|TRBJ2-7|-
CASRDRSYEQYF
TGTGCCAGCCGGGACAGGTCCTACGAGCAGTACTTC
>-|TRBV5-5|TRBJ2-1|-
CASSLGLVNNEQFF
TGTGCCAGCAGCTTGGGACTAGTCAACAATGAGCAGTTCTTC
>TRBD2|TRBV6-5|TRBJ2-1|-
CASSRRGSDNEQFF
TGTGCCAGCTCGCGGCGGGGGAGCGACAATGAGCAGTTCTTC
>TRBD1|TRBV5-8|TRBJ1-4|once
CASSLDLQGAMEKLFF
TGTGCCAGCAGCTTGGACCTTCAGGGGGCAATGGAAAAACTGTTTTTT
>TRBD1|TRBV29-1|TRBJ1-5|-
CSVSQGAGNQPQHF
TGCAGCGTCTCACAGGGGGCAGGCAATCAGCCCCAGCATTTT
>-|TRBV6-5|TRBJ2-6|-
CASRWTGANVLTF
TGTGCCAGCAGATGGACTGGGGCCAACGTCCTGACTTTC
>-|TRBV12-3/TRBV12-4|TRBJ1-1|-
CASSPQPLGEAFF
TGTGCCAGCAGCCCTCAACCCCTCGGTGAAGCTTTCTTT
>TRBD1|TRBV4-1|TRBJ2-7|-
CASSKPGQESYEQYF
TGCGCCAGCAGCAAACCGGGACAGGAGTCCTACGAGCAGTACTTC
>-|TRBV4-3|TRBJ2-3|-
CASSPREGATDTQYF
TGCGCCAGCAGCCCGAGGGAGGGGGCGACAGATACGCAGTATTTT
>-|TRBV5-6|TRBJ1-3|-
CASSFLGFSGNTIYF
TGTGCCAGCAGCTTCTTAGGCTTCTCTGGAAACACCATATATTTT
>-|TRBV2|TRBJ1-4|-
CASRRTPGANEKLFF
TGTGCCAGCAGGCGGACTCCCGGGGCTAATGAAAAACTGTTTTTT
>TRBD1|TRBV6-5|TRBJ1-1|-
CASVWRDRGTEAFF
TGTGCCAGCGTCTGGAGAGACAGGGGGACTGAAGCTTTCTTT
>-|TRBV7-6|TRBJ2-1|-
CASSLLVNEQFF
TGTGCCAGCAGCTTATTGGTTAATGAGCAGTTCTTC
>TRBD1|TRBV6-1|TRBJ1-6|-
CASSVTEDFLSGGSNSPLHF
TGTGCCAGCAGTGTCACCGAGGACTTTCTGTCAGGGGGCTCAAATTCACCCCTCCACTTT
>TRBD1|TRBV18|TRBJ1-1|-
CASSRNPTGGGNTEAFF
TGTGCCAGCTCACGAAACCCGACAGGGGGAGGAAACACTGAAGCTTTCTTT
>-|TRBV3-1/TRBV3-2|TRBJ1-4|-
CASSQGPGANEKLFF
TGTGCCAGCAGCCAAGGTCCAGGGGCTAATGAAAAACTGTTTTTT
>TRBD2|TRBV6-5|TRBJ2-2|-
CASSTGLANTGELFF
TGTGCCAGCAGCACCGGACTAGCGAACACCGGGGAGCTGTTTTTT
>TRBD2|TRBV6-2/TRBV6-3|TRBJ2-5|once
CASSRGGAKETQYF
TGTGCCAGCAGCCGCGGGGGGGCAAAAGAGACCCAGTACTTC